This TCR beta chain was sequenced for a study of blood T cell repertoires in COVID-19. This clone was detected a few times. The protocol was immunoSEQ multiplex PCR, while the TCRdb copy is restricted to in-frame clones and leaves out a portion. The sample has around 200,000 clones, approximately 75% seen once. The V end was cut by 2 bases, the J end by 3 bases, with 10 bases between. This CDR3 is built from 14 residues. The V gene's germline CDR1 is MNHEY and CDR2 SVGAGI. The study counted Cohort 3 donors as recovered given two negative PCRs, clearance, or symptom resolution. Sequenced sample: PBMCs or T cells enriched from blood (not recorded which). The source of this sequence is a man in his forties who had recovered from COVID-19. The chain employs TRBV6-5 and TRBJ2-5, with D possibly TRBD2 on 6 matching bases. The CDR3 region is CASSYPGAEETQYF. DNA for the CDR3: TGTGCCAGCAGTTACCCGGGAGCAGAAGAGACCCAGTACTTC.